The entry that follows covers one T cell receptor (beta chain) sequence. The sample is drawn from a study of blood T cell repertoires in COVID-19. Whole-study context: Spain, Italy and the United States supplied samples that represented acute and convalescent COVID-19.

The table came from immunoSEQ multiplex PCR; TCRdb's copy has only in-frame clones and leaves some out. This table holds tens of thousands of clones, more than 75% found once. The CDR3 loop spans 13 amino acids. V shed 5 bases and J shed 1 base, with 11 bases lying between them. CDR1 SQVTM and CDR2 ANQGSEA come from the germline V gene. Those who participated ranged in age from about 18 to 89 years and resided in approximately 26 US areas. Cohort 3 donors counted as recovered after two negative PCRs, clearance, or resolved symptoms. This clonotype was sampled from a woman aged 35 to 49 who had recovered from COVID-19. J is TRBJ1-1 and V is TRBV29-1; D possibly corresponds to TRBD1 (5 bases). The sample consisted of PBMCs or T cells enriched from blood (not recorded which). CDR3 nucleotide sequence: TGCAGCGTTACACAGGACCGGAACACTGAAGCTTTCTTT. Protein product: CSVTQDRNTEAFF.